The 25 T cell receptor beta chains presented below share a single source sample, sequenced in a study of cytomegalovirus exposure and HLA in healthy donors. The data were produced by immunoSEQ multiplex PCR, yet TCRdb's version contains in-frame clones alone and is incomplete. The sample records some 210,000 clones, 80% to 90% being singletons. The source material was PBMCs. The source is a woman younger than 35 in good health and CMV-seropositive.

The chain couples TRBV2 to TRBJ1-5, with a tentative D call TRBD1 (6 bases). Between the trimmed V and J ends, which lost 6 bases and 6 bases, there was a span of 12 bases. Germline V gene sequence: CDR1 SNHLY, CDR2 FYNNEI. This CDR3 spans 13 amino acids. CDR3 nucleotide sequence: TGTGCCAGCAGACAGGGAATCGGTCAGCCCCAGCATTTT. Protein: CASRQGIGQPQHF.

The V call is TRBV7-9, the J call TRBJ2-5; 9 positions match TRBD1. The CDR3 is 18 amino acids. Germline CDR1 SEHNR, CDR2 FQNEAQ (reference sequence). The V segment lost 3 bases and the J segment 5 bases; nucleotides outside the gene matches: 16. The CDR3 region has the DNA TGTGCCAGCAGCTTTTCTTTGTCGAGACAGGGGGATAGGGAGACCCAGTACTTC. This codes for CASSFSLSRQGDRETQYF. The full variable domain, its missing parts supplied by reference TRBV7-9 and TRBJ2-5, is DTGVSQNPRHKITKRGQNVTFRCDPISEHNRLYWYRQTLGQGPEFLTYFQNEAQLEKSRLLSDRFSAERPKGSFSTLEIQRTEQGDSAMYLCASSFSLSRQGDRETQYFGPGTRLLVL.

The gene calls are TRBV10-2 and TRBJ1-1; D is unresolved. CDR3 length equals 13 residues. Germline CDR1 WSHSY, CDR2 SAAADI. With 8 bases removed from V and 9 bases from J, the gap between germline ends came to 19 bases. CDR3 sequence (DNA): TGCGCCAGCGCCGAGGAGGCATCTCGGAAAGCTTTCTTT. Its protein is CASAEEASRKAFF.

The V gene is TRBV19, the J gene TRBJ2-5; D remains ambiguous. Germline assignment: CDR1 LNHDA and CDR2 SQIVND (reference sequence). The CDR3 is 13 amino acids. With 4 bases removed from V and 4 bases from J, the gap between germline ends came to 10 bases. CDR3 sequence reads: CASSTITGETQYF. The CDR3 DNA sequence: TGTGCCAGTAGTACTATAACGGGAGAGACCCAGTACTTC.

The CDR3: CSVDRGAYTDTQYF. The CDR3 DNA reads TGCAGCGTTGACCGCGGGGCTTACACAGATACGCAGTATTTT. V gene TRBV29-1 combines with J gene TRBJ2-3; D is possibly TRBD2 (6 bases). The CDR3 extends over 14 amino acids. Looked up from germline, CDR1 is SQVTM and CDR2 is ANQGSEA. V gave up 3 bases and J gave up 2 bases, with 12 bases separating them.

This clone has a single count. For the CDR3, the DNA is TGTGCCAGCAGCGTAGAGGTGGGAGGGCTATACAATGAGCAGTTCTTC. Protein product: CASSVEVGGLYNEQFF. The V gene is TRBV9, the J gene TRBJ2-1, with TRBD2 identical over 7 bases. The CDR3 runs 16 residues. Trimming at V came to 0 bases and at J to 4 bases, leaving 7 bases not matched to a gene. Per germline, CDR1 SGDLS and CDR2 YYNGEE.

The sample holds one count of this clone. The rearrangement uses TRBV7-6 and TRBJ1-2; possibly TRBD1 for D (5 bases). V was pared by 9 bases and J by 4 bases, with 15 bases between. The CDR3 consists of 13 residues. Germline V gene sequence: CDR1 SGHVS, CDR2 FNYEAQ. CDR3 amino acids: CASKGLTGYGYTF. CDR3 DNA sequence: TGTGCCAGTAAGGGGCTGACGGGCTATGGCTACACCTTC.

This rearrangement joins TRBV28 to TRBJ2-7; 10 bases fit TRBD2. The CDR3 spans 17 residues. From germline, CDR1 is MDHEN and CDR2 SYDVKM. J was trimmed by 0 bases and V by 5 bases; bases with no gene match: 10. This CDR3 reads CASSPGASGSLSYEQYF. The DNA for the CDR3 is TGTGCCAGCAGTCCGGGGGCTAGCGGGAGCCTCTCCTACGAGCAGTACTTC.

This sequence joins TRBV27 and TRBJ2-7; D perhaps matches TRBD1 (6 bases). Germline lookup yields CDR1 MNHEY and CDR2 SMNVEV (reference sequence). V lost 6 bases and J lost 2, with 14 bases in between. This CDR3 contains 14 residues. The DNA for the CDR3 is TGTGCCAGCAGCTCCAACAGGGATACCTACGAGCAGTACTTC. This sequence encodes CASSSNRDTYEQYF.

The table lists this clone with a count of one. This chain joins TRBV29-1 and TRBJ2-7, with 7 bases aligning to TRBD2. Trimming at V came to 0 bases and at J to 4 bases, leaving 3 bases not matched to a gene. CDR3 length: 13 residues. CDR1 is SQVTM and CDR2 is ANQGSEA in the germline V gene. The DNA for the CDR3 is TGCAGCGTTGAAGAGGGGAGGGAATACGAGCAGTACTTC. Its translation: CSVEEGREYEQYF.

The chain employs TRBV29-1 and TRBJ1-4; D perhaps matches TRBD1 (5 bases). V gave up 4 bases and J gave up 7 bases, with 16 bases separating them. CDR1 is SQVTM, CDR2 ANQGSEA, per germline. This CDR3 spans 14 amino acids. The CDR3 bases are TGCAGCGTTGCGGGGCCGGGAGGTGGTGAAAAACTGTTTTTT. It yields the protein CSVAGPGGGEKLFF.

In this sample, this clone turned up once. For the CDR3, the DNA is TGTGCCAGCAGTTCCCCGGGGGGGAACACTGAAGCTTTCTTT. This codes for CASSSPGGNTEAFF. V is TRBV28 and J is TRBJ1-1, with D possibly being TRBD1 (5 bases). Germline lookup yields CDR1 MDHEN and CDR2 SYDVKM. The V and J ends lost 4 bases and 1 base respectively, with 10 bases between them. CDR3 size: 14 residues.

The chain joins TRBV18 to TRBJ1-1; TRBD1 matches at 10 bases. The CDR3 contains 15 residues. The germline CDR1 and CDR2 sequences are KGHSH and LQKENI. V lost 4 bases to trimming and J lost 4 bases; unmatched junction nucleotides: 6. CDR3 sequence: CASSLGTGEGTEAFF. CDR3 in DNA: TGTGCCAGCTCACTCGGGACAGGGGAAGGCACTGAAGCTTTCTTT.

This clone was detected once. This chain links TRBV28 with TRBJ1-5, with TRBD1 as a possible D gene (6 bases). Germline V gene data show CDR1 as MDHEN and CDR2 as SYDVKM. V shed 5 bases and J shed 5 bases, with 16 bases lying between them. This CDR3 is built from 15 residues. CDR3: CASSGTGRIDQPQHF. In nucleotides, the CDR3 is TGTGCCAGCAGTGGAACAGGGCGGATTGATCAGCCCCAGCATTTT.

The table lists this clone with a count of one. The V call is TRBV5-1, the J call TRBJ2-3, with 9 bases that match TRBD2. The V and J ends lost 4 bases and 4 bases, in that order; junction bases with no gene match: 10. Germline CDR1 reads SGHRS; CDR2 reads YFSETQ. The CDR3 extends over 16 amino acids. In DNA form, the CDR3 reads TGCGCCAGCAGCCCCACTGGCGGGAGGGCCGCAGATACGCAGTATTTT. It encodes CASSPTGGRAADTQYF.

This chain connects TRBV2 to TRBJ2-2, with 7 bases aligning to TRBD1. The CDR3 is 14 residues long. The junction had 0 bases not matched to a gene; V was cut back by 4 bases and J by 1 base. Germline loops: CDR1 SNHLY, CDR2 FYNNEI. Here the CDR3 reads CASSGQGNTGELFF. The CDR3 nucleotides read TGTGCCAGCAGTGGACAGGGGAACACCGGGGAGCTGTTTTTT. Full variable domain (remainder filled in from reference TRBV2 and TRBJ2-2): EPEVTQTPSHQVTQMGQEVILRCVPISNHLYFYWYRQILGQKVEFLVSFYNNEISEKSEIFDDQFSVERPDGSNFTLKIRSTKLEDSAMYFCASSGQGNTGELFFGEGSRLTVL.

The chain uses TRBV5-4 and TRBJ1-2; the D is unclear. The germline CDR1 and CDR2 sequences are SGHNT and YYREEE (reference sequence). The CDR3 loop spans 17 amino acids. V was cut by 0 bases and J by 8 bases, with 23 bases left in between. The CDR3 bases are TGTGCCAGCAGCTTGGAAGGAGGGATGGCAGTTCGGGAAGGCTACACCTTC. Protein product: CASSLEGGMAVREGYTF.

The chain recombines TRBV27 with TRBJ1-2; the match to TRBD1 covers 11 bases. Trimming at V came to 6 bases and at J to 6 bases, leaving 9 bases not matched to a gene. The CDR3 consists of 15 residues. From germline, CDR1 is MNHEY and CDR2 SMNVEV (reference sequence). CDR3 nucleotides: TGTGCCAGCAGCCGCCGGGACAGGGGGACAAATGGCTACACCTTC. Protein: CASSRRDRGTNGYTF.

The chain links TRBV4-1 to TRBJ2-1; 7 bases are a match to TRBD1. The CDR3 contains 14 residues. Looked up from germline, CDR1 is MGHRA and CDR2 is YSYEKL. J lost 8 bases, V lost 2 bases, and 6 bases had no gene match. The CDR3 DNA reads TGCGCCAGCAGCCAAAAACAGGGGCTCGATGAGCAGTTCTTC. Its protein product is CASSQKQGLDEQFF.

This chain connects TRBV9 to TRBJ2-1; 7 bases match TRBD2. Germline V gene sequence: CDR1 SGDLS, CDR2 YYNGEE. The CDR3 extends over 15 amino acids. The V gene end was trimmed by 0 bases and the J gene end by 3 bases; junction bases not matched to a gene: 3. The CDR3, as DNA: TGTGCCAGCAGCGTAGAGGGAGGGGTCTACAATGAGCAGTTCTTC. This gives the protein CASSVEGGVYNEQFF.

This chain links TRBV4-2 with TRBJ1-1, with 10 bases that match TRBD1. The trim removed 8 bases at V and 6 bases at J, leaving 12 bases unmatched. CDR1 LGHNA and CDR2 YNFKEQ come from the germline V gene. The CDR3 covers 15 residues. CDR3 sequence reads: CASERQGAQYPEAFF. CDR3 bases: TGTGCCAGCGAAAGACAGGGGGCTCAATACCCTGAAGCTTTCTTT.

The rearrangement uses TRBV11-3 and TRBJ2-5; no definite D call. Germline loops: CDR1 SGHNT, CDR2 YENEEA. V lost 1 base and J lost 3, with 6 bases in between. The CDR3 spans 13 residues. The CDR3 DNA reads TGTGCCAGCAGCTTAGCACTCGAAGAGACCCAGTACTTC. Amino acid sequence: CASSLALEETQYF.

This clone is a singleton in its sample. The V call is TRBV5-1, the J call TRBJ2-2; D is uncertain. Per the germline V gene, CDR1 is SGHRS and CDR2 is YFSETQ. V lost 0 bases and J lost 0, with 3 bases in between. This CDR3 is built from 14 residues. This chain's CDR3 is CASSLAANTGELFF. As DNA, the CDR3 is TGCGCCAGCAGCTTGGCCGCGAACACCGGGGAGCTGTTTTTT.

The V gene is TRBV7-3, the J gene TRBJ2-1, with D tentatively TRBD2 (6 bases). CDR3 length equals 15 residues. The V gene lost 3 bases and the J gene lost 4 bases, with 13 bases spanning the gap. Germline V gene sequence: CDR1 SGHTA, CDR2 FQGTGA. CDR3 bases: TGTGCCAGCAGCTTCGGGGGAGAGGGGTACAATGAGCAGTTCTTC. Translating gives CASSFGGEGYNEQFF.

The chain links TRBV30 to TRBJ1-1; tentative D call: TRBD1 (6 bases). Trimming left V 4 bases short and J 9 bases short, with 15 bases between. Germline V gene data show CDR1 as GTSNPN and CDR2 as SVGIG (reference sequence). This CDR3 is built from 12 residues. Here the CDR3 reads CAWIPGGGKAFF. For the CDR3, the DNA is TGTGCCTGGATCCCGGGAGGGGGTAAAGCTTTCTTT. The complete variable domain, with remaining parts taken from reference TRBV30 and TRBJ1-1, reads SQTIHQWPATLVQPVGSPLSLECTVEGTSNPNLYWYRQAAGRGLQLLFYSVGIGQISSEVPQNLSASRPQDRQFILSSKKLLLSDSGFYLCAWIPGGGKAFFGQGTRLTVV.